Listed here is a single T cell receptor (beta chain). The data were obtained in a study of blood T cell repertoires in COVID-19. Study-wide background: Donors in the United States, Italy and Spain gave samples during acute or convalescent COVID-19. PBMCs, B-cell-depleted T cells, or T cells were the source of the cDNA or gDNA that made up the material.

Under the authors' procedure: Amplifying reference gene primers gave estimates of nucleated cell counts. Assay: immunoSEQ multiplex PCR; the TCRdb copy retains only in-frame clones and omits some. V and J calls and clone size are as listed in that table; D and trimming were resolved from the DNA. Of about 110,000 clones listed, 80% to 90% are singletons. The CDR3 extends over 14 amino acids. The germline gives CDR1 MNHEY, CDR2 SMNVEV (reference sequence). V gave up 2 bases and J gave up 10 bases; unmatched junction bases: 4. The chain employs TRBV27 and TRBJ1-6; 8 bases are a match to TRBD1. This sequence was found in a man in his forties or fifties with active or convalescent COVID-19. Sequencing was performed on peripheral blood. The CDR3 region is CASSLTGQGSPLHF. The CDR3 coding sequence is TGTGCCAGCAGTTTAACCGGACAGGGCTCACCCCTCCACTTT.